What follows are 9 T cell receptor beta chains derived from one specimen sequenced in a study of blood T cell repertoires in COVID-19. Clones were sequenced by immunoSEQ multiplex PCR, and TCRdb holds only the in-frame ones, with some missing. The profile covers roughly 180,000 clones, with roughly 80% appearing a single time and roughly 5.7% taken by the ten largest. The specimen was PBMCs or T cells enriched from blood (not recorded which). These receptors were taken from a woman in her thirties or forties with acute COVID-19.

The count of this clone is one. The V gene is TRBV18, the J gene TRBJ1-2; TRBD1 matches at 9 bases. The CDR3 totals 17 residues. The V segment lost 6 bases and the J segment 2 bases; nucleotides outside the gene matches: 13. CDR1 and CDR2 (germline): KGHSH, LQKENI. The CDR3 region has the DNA TGTGCCAGCTCCCCCACCATCGGGGGACAGGGCAACTATGGCTACACCTTC. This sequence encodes CASSPTIGGQGNYGYTF.

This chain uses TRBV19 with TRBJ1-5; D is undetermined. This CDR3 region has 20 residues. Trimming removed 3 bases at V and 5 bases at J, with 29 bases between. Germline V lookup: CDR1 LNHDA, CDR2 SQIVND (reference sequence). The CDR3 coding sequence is TGTGCCAGTAGTATTTGGCCAACTAGTCTTAGGGCGGGAGAAGATCAGCCCCAGCATTTT. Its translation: CASSIWPTSLRAGEDQPQHF.

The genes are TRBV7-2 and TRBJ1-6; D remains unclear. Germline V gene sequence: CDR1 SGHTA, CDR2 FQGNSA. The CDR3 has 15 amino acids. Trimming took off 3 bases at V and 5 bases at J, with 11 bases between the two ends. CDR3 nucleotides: TGTGCCAGCAGCTTTCTAGGAAACAATAATTCACCCCTCCACTTT. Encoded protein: CASSFLGNNNSPLHF.

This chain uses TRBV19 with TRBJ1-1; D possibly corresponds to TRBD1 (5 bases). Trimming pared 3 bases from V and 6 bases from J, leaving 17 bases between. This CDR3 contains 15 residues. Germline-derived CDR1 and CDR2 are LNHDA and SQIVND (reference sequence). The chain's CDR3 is CASSMLSGGFAEAFF. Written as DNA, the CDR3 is TGTGCCAGTAGTATGTTGTCGGGGGGGTTCGCTGAAGCTTTCTTT.

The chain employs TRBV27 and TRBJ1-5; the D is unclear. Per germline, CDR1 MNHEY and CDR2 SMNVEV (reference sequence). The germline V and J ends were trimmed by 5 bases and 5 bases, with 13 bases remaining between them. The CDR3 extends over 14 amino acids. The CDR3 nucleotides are TGTGCCAGCAGTAGAAAGACTGACGATCAGCCCCAGCATTTT. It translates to CASSRKTDDQPQHF.

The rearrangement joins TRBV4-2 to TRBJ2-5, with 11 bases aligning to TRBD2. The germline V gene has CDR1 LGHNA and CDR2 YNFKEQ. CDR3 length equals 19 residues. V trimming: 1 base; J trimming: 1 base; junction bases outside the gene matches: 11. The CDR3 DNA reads TGTGCCAGCAGCCAAGGACTAGCGGGACTGGGGAGAGGCCAAGAGACCCAGTACTTC. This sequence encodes CASSQGLAGLGRGQETQYF.

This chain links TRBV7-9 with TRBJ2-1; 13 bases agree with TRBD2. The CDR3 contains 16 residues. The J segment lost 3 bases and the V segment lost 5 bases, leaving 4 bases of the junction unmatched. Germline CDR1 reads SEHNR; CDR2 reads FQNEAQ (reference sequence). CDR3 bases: TGTGCCAGCAGCCGGACTAGCGGGAGTAGCTACAATGAGCAGTTCTTC. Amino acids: CASSRTSGSSYNEQFF.

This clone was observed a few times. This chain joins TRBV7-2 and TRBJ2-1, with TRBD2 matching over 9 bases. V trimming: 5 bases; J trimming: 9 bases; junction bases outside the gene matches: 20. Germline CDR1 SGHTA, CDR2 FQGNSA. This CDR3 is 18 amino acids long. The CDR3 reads CASSPLRPYSGREGEQFF. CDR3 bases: TGTGCCAGCAGCCCCCTACGACCGTATAGCGGGAGAGAGGGTGAGCAGTTCTTC.

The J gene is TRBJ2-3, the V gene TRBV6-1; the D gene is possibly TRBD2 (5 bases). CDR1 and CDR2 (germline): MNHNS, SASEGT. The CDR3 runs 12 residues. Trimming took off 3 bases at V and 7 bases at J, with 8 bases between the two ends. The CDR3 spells CASSDPGNTQYF. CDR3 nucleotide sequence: TGTGCCAGCAGTGATCCCGGGAATACGCAGTATTTT.